The sequence of this TCR beta chain was determined in a study of regulatory T cells in long-lasting Graves disease. Researchers made TCR beta libraries by using iRepertoire HTBI primers and running Arm-PCR on CDR3 regions. MiXCR, applied by TCRdb to the multiplex PCR reads, yields one record per CDR3 protein. The profile shows about 540,000 distinct CDR3 sequences, approximately 13% of them singletons. The sample holds a few counts of this clonotype. Time point denoted: newly diagnosed GD, antithyroid drugs for less than 3 months. Scientists built the TCR library using RNA that was extracted from PBMCs. This sample was also put to use in a study of T cells in Graves' hyperthyroidism and ophthalmopathy. That work contributes: Stable Graves' hyperthyroidism denoted no ophthalmopathy progression over 18 months.

The TCR sequence derives from a man aged 30 to 39 with Graves disease. This material consisted of peripheral blood mononuclear cells (PBMCs), taken at new diagnosis, from a patient treated with antithyroid drugs.

The CDR3 nucleotides are TGTGCCAGCAGCCTGCTGCGGCTAGTGTACACCGGGGAGCTGTTTTTT. Protein sequence: CASSLLRLVYTGELFF. This sequence joins TRBV7-8 and TRBJ2-2, with D hard to call. CDR3 size: 16 residues. CDR1 and CDR2 (germline): SGHVS, FQNEAQ. Trimming took 5 bases from V and 3 from J, leaving 16 bases between them.